The rows below give T cell receptor delta chains drawn from one sample of a study of gamma-delta T cells after stem cell transplantation. TCRdb reanalysed the RT-PCR reads via CATT. Among some 1,400 delta-chain clones, around a tenth were seen once, and the ten largest hold 64%. Sequenced sample: gamma-delta T cells. Receptors were obtained from a human donor. It is not recorded whose cells these are; they may come from a transplant donor. Both conserved end residues are part of each CDR3. A D gene is named only where the DNA matches it firmly. Rows may omit the clone size; those that give it use once, few, many or a size class.

v_gene: TRDV1
d_gene: TRDD3
j_gene: TRDJ1
abundance: medium-sized
CDR3nt: TGTGCTCTTGGGGTACTTGGCCTTTTCTCTGGGGGATACCCCGATAAACTCATCTTT
CDR3aa: CALGVLGLFSGGYPDKLIF

v_gene: TRDV2
d_gene: -
j_gene: TRDJ1
abundance: medium-sized
CDR3nt: TGTGCCTGTGACCCCCTCTCCCATGGGGATCCCGTTAAAGGTCGGTACACCGATAAACTCATCTTT
CDR3aa: CACDPLSHGDPVKGRYTDKLIF

v_gene: TRDV2
d_gene: TRDD3
j_gene: TRDJ1
abundance: -
CDR3nt: TGTGCCTGTGACACCGTAGCTTCTACTGGGGACACGGACACCGATAACCTCATCTTT
CDR3aa: CACDTVASTGDTDTDNLIF

v_gene: TRDV2
d_gene: -
j_gene: TRDJ1
abundance: few
CDR3nt: TGTGCCTGTGACGCCCTTTCTAGTCGTGGCACCGATAAACTCATCTTT
CDR3aa: CACDALSSRGTDKLIF

v_gene: TRDV2
d_gene: -
j_gene: TRDJ3
abundance: -
CDR3nt: TGTGCCTGTGACACCGGTATCCCCCGCTCCTTGTACACCCGACAGATGTTTTTC
CDR3aa: CACDTGIPRSLYTRQMFF

v_gene: TRDV2
d_gene: TRDD3
j_gene: TRDJ3
abundance: few
CDR3nt: TGTGCCTGTGACAAAGTACTGGGGGACGCAAGCTCCTGGGACACCCGACAGATGTTTTTC
CDR3aa: CACDKVLGDASSWDTRQMFF

v_gene: TRDV2
d_gene: -
j_gene: TRDJ3
abundance: few
CDR3nt: TGTGCCTGTGACAGTACTGGGAGCTCAATCTCCTTGGACACCCGACAGATGTTTTTC
CDR3aa: CACDSTGSSISLDTRQMFF

v_gene: TRDV2
d_gene: TRDD3
j_gene: TRDJ1
abundance: few
CDR3nt: TGTGCCTGTGACACTGCCCAACTCTCCAATAAACTGGGGGCTCCGAAGGAACTCATCTTT
CDR3aa: CACDTAQLSNKLGAPKELIF

v_gene: TRDV2
d_gene: -
j_gene: TRDJ1
abundance: medium-sized
CDR3nt: TGTGCCTGTGACGAAGTTACTGGGTCCCCAGGGAGCGGACTCATCTTT
CDR3aa: CACDEVTGSPGSGLIF

v_gene: TRDV2
d_gene: TRDD3
j_gene: TRDJ1
abundance: -
CDR3nt: TGTGCCTGTGACACTGTCGGGGATACGGTTGATTACACCGATAAACTCATCTTT
CDR3aa: CACDTVGDTVDYTDKLIF

v_gene: TRDV2
d_gene: TRDD3
j_gene: TRDJ1
abundance: -
CDR3nt: TGTGCCTGTGACACCCTTTTGAGTCTGGGGGATACGGAATCTGATAAACTCATCTTT
CDR3aa: CACDTLLSLGDTESDKLIF

v_gene: TRDV1
d_gene: -
j_gene: TRDJ1
abundance: few
CDR3nt: TGCGCCCTTGGGGAACTAAGATTTTCCCGTGGGGAGACCGATAAACTCATCTTT
CDR3aa: CALGELRFSRGETDKLIF

v_gene: TRDV2
d_gene: TRDD3
j_gene: TRDJ1
abundance: medium-sized
CDR3nt: TGTGCCTGTGACCCCACGTCGGCCCTGGGGGATACGTTCACCGATAAACTCATCTTT
CDR3aa: CACDPTSALGDTFTDKLIF

v_gene: TRDV2
d_gene: TRDD3
j_gene: TRDJ1
abundance: medium-sized
CDR3nt: TGTGCCTGTGACAAAATTCGTACTGGGGACATAAACACCGATAAACTCATCTTT
CDR3aa: CACDKIRTGDINTDKLIF

v_gene: TRDV2
d_gene: -
j_gene: TRDJ3
abundance: medium-sized
CDR3nt: TGTGCCTGTGACACCGTCGAGGAATCCAGCTCCTGGGACACCCGACAGATGTTTTTC
CDR3aa: CACDTVEESSSWDTRQMFF

v_gene: TRDV2
d_gene: -
j_gene: TRDJ1
abundance: -
CDR3nt: TGTGCCTGTGACCCCGTAGGGGGGAACACCGATAAACTCATCTTT
CDR3aa: CACDPVGGNTDKLIF

v_gene: TRDV1
d_gene: -
j_gene: TRDJ1
abundance: medium-sized
CDR3nt: TGTGCTCTTGGGGAAACCGCTACGCCGTACTTAATGGAGGGCACCGATAAACTCATCTTT
CDR3aa: CALGETATPYLMEGTDKLIF

v_gene: TRDV2
d_gene: -
j_gene: TRDJ1
abundance: few
CDR3nt: TGTGCCTGTGACACCGTTCGCACCGTGGGGGGACCGTACACCGATAAACTCATCTTT
CDR3aa: CACDTVRTVGGPYTDKLIF

v_gene: TRDV3
d_gene: TRDD3
j_gene: TRDJ1
abundance: -
CDR3nt: TGTGCCTTTGGGTGGGGGATACCACCCTACACCGATAAACTCATCTTT
CDR3aa: CAFGWGIPPYTDKLIF

v_gene: TRDV2
d_gene: TRDD3
j_gene: TRDJ3
abundance: medium-sized
CDR3nt: TGTGCCTGTGACAACCTTACTGGGGGACGCTCCTGGGACACCCGACAGATGTTTTTC
CDR3aa: CACDNLTGGRSWDTRQMFF

v_gene: TRDV1
d_gene: -
j_gene: TRDJ1
abundance: -
CDR3nt: TGTGCTCTTGGGGTCTTTCAATATTTCCTGTGGGGGGACACGAGAAAACTCATCTTT
CDR3aa: CALGVFQYFLWGDTRKLIF

v_gene: TRDV2
d_gene: TRDD3
j_gene: TRDJ1
abundance: few
CDR3nt: TGTGCCTGTGACACCCTGGGGGATTTGTACACCGATAAACTCATCTTT
CDR3aa: CACDTLGDLYTDKLIF

v_gene: TRDV3
d_gene: -
j_gene: TRDJ1
abundance: few
CDR3nt: TGTGCCTTGGATTCGGAGTGGGGCCCTCCCGATAAACTCATCTTT
CDR3aa: CALDSEWGPPDKLIF

v_gene: TRDV2
d_gene: TRDD3
j_gene: TRDJ1
abundance: few
CDR3nt: TGTGCCTGTGACACCGTTTACCAACTCGTGGGGGATACAACGGGCGATAAACTCATCTTT
CDR3aa: CACDTVYQLVGDTTGDKLIF

v_gene: TRDV1
d_gene: -
j_gene: TRDJ1
abundance: -
CDR3nt: TGTGCTCTGGATAACGGGTCGACGGGTGGGACCGATAAACTCATCTTT
CDR3aa: CALDNGSTGGTDKLIF

v_gene: TRDV2
d_gene: TRDD3
j_gene: TRDJ1
abundance: few
CDR3nt: TGTGCCTGTGACCCGATTCCCCCGGGGGATACGCGCTCCGATAAACTCATCTTT
CDR3aa: CACDPIPPGDTRSDKLIF

v_gene: TRDV1
d_gene: -
j_gene: TRDJ1
abundance: -
CDR3nt: TGTGCTCTTGGGGAGAGCGACGAGGGATTTATACGGGACTTCACCGATAAACTCATCTTT
CDR3aa: CALGESDEGFIRDFTDKLIF

v_gene: TRDV3
d_gene: -
j_gene: TRDJ1
abundance: -
CDR3nt: TGTGCCTTTAGTCCATTTCCTACCGGGATAGAAGAGTACACCGATAAACTCATCTTT
CDR3aa: CAFSPFPTGIEEYTDKLIF

v_gene: TRDV2
d_gene: -
j_gene: TRDJ3
abundance: -
CDR3nt: TGTGCCTGTGACGACTCCTTGAATACCCCTAAGGACACCCGACAGATGTTTTTC
CDR3aa: CACDDSLNTPKDTRQMFF

v_gene: TRDV2
d_gene: TRDD3
j_gene: TRDJ1
abundance: medium-sized
CDR3nt: TGTGCCTGTGAGCGTCTCGCCTGGGGGGATACATCCTCGGGTAAACTCATCTTT
CDR3aa: CACERLAWGDTSSGKLIF

v_gene: TRDV2
d_gene: TRDD3
j_gene: TRDJ1
abundance: -
CDR3nt: TGTGCCTGTGACACCGTATATGGGGGATACCGTGGGGAGTACACCGATAAACCCATCTTT
CDR3aa: CACDTVYGGYRGEYTDKPIF

v_gene: TRDV1
d_gene: -
j_gene: TRDJ1
abundance: few
CDR3nt: TGTGCTCTTGGGGAACTTCGAAGGTTCTGGGGATGGGGAGTATACACCGATAAACTCATCTTT
CDR3aa: CALGELRRFWGWGVYTDKLIF

v_gene: TRDV2
d_gene: TRDD3
j_gene: TRDJ1
abundance: medium-sized
CDR3nt: TGTGCCTGTGATCCTTTACTGGGGGATACGCCGTACACCGATAAACTCATCTTT
CDR3aa: CACDPLLGDTPYTDKLIF

v_gene: TRDV1
d_gene: TRDD3
j_gene: TRDJ2
abundance: -
CDR3nt: TGTGCTCTTGGGGAACCGTTCCTTGCTGGGGGATGGATGACAGCACAACTCTTCTTT
CDR3aa: CALGEPFLAGGWMTAQLFF

v_gene: TRDV2
d_gene: -
j_gene: TRDJ1
abundance: -
CDR3nt: TGTGCCTGTGACGTACTGGGAGAGGTCGATAAACTCATCTTT
CDR3aa: CACDVLGEVDKLIF

v_gene: TRDV2
d_gene: TRDD3
j_gene: TRDJ4
abundance: few
CDR3nt: TGTGCCTGTGGCACCGTCCTGCCTCACCCGACTGGGGGATACAGCAGACCCCTGATCTTT
CDR3aa: CACGTVLPHPTGGYSRPLIF

v_gene: TRDV2
d_gene: TRDD3
j_gene: TRDJ3
abundance: few
CDR3nt: TGTGCCTGTGAACGAGTACTGGGGGATACAAGCTCCTGGGACACCCGTCAGATGTTTTTC
CDR3aa: CACERVLGDTSSWDTRQMFF

v_gene: TRDV1
d_gene: TRDD3
j_gene: TRDJ4
abundance: -
CDR3nt: TGTGCTCTTGGGGAACCACCTTCCGGGGGGATACGCAGACCCCTGATCTTT
CDR3aa: CALGEPPSGGIRRPLIF

v_gene: TRDV2
d_gene: -
j_gene: TRDJ1
abundance: -
CDR3nt: TGTGCCTGTGGCACCGTTAGCTGCGGTAATACCGATAAACTCATCTTT
CDR3aa: CACGTVSCGNTDKLIF

v_gene: TRAV29/DV5
d_gene: TRDD3
j_gene: TRDJ1
abundance: few
CDR3nt: TGTGCAGCAAGCCCGATCGTACTGGGGGATGGGGAGTACACCGATAAACTCATCTTT
CDR3aa: CAASPIVLGDGEYTDKLIF

v_gene: TRDV2
d_gene: -
j_gene: TRDJ3
abundance: -
CDR3nt: TGTGCCTGTGACATTTCCCTCTCCGGCTCCTGGTACACCCTACAGATGTTTTTC
CDR3aa: CACDISLSGSWYTLQMFF

v_gene: TRDV2
d_gene: TRDD3
j_gene: TRDJ1
abundance: few
CDR3nt: TGTGCCTGTGACACCCTTGGGACTGGGGGATACGATACCACCGATAAACTCATCTTT
CDR3aa: CACDTLGTGGYDTTDKLIF